This T cell receptor beta chain stems from a study of blood T cell repertoires in COVID-19. The CDR3 loop spans 14 amino acids. The germline CDR1 and CDR2 sequences are SGHKS and YYEKEE (reference sequence). Trimming removed 4 bases at V and 2 bases at J, with 13 bases between. TCRdb's copy holds only in-frame clones and misses some; the assay was immunoSEQ multiplex PCR. The table records about 190,000 clones, roughly 80% of them present only once. The participants were between about 18 and 89 years old and came from about two dozen US areas. Self-reported history from a screening survey and questionnaire set each donor's cohort. Cohort 3 donors were reported recovered after two negative PCRs, clearance, or symptom resolution.

The rearrangement uses TRBV5-5 and TRBJ2-7; maybe TRBD2 (6 bases). The sample comprised PBMCs or T cells enriched from blood (not recorded which). The source is a woman in her 30s who had recovered from COVID-19. The CDR3 coding sequence is TGTGCCAGCAGCCTTGAGGGACTGACCTACGAGCAGTACTTC. Its translation is CASSLEGLTYEQYF.